What follows is one T cell receptor beta chain and its context. Its antigen is as yet unknown. Data came from immunoSEQ multiplex PCR; TCRdb stores just in-frame clones and leaves some out. Here the sample spans about 12,000 clones, 84% being singletons. Patients all relapsed after autologous stem cell transplantation, and there was variation in brentuximab vedotin exposure. From thawed PBMCs, magnetic negative selection was used to isolate the CD8+ T cells. This sample stems from a study of PD-1 blockade in classical Hodgkin lymphoma. Whole-study findings and limits: By C4D1, diversity of CD4+ TCRs had risen significantly, whereas that of CD8+ TCRs had not. Relative to healthy donors, newly diagnosed patients reportedly had lower baseline TCR diversity, which was reported as lower still in relapsed/refractory patients.

The junction had 14 bases not matched to a gene; V was cut back by 4 bases and J by 1 base. Germline assignment: CDR1 SGDLS and CDR2 YYNGEE. This CDR3 contains 18 residues. The V gene is TRBV9, the J gene TRBJ1-1, with 9 bases identical to TRBD1. This material consisted of CD8+ T cells from blood, taken at baseline. The TCR originated in a human donor with classical Hodgkin lymphoma. The chain's CDR3 is CASSFSEDRGGTNTEAFF. CDR3 bases: TGTGCCAGCAGCTTTAGTGAGGACAGGGGAGGGACGAACACTGAAGCTTTCTTT.